What follows describes a single T cell receptor (beta chain). The target antigen is unknown. PCR employed 60 Vbeta and 13 Jbeta primers. Clones were sequenced by immunoSEQ multiplex PCR, and TCRdb holds only the in-frame ones, with some missing. The repertoire table contains approximately 210,000 clones. The data stem from a study of cytomegalovirus exposure and HLA in healthy donors. Background on the study: In terms of ancestry, the Caucasian-associated cluster contained roughly 81% of the 300 to 400 genotyped donors. Regarding the study as a whole: V segments that were indistinguishable, TRBV6-2 and TRBV6-3 among them, were omitted from analysis.

J lost 4 bases, V lost 5 bases, and 3 bases had no gene match. The CDR3 has 15 residues. Germline V gene lookup returns CDR1 MNHEY and CDR2 SVGAGI. The sequenced sample was PBMCs. The receptor was derived from a woman younger than 45 in good health and CMV-seropositive. The V gene is TRBV6-5, the J gene TRBJ2-6, with 9 bases that match TRBD1. CDR3 region: CASSIQGAGANVLTF. CDR3 nucleotide sequence: TGTGCCAGCAGTATACAGGGGGCCGGGGCCAACGTCCTGACTTTC.